This T cell receptor beta chain was documented in a study of shared clonotypes between healthy human individuals. V was pared by 9 bases and J by 1 base, with 5 bases of the junction left unmatched. Looked up from germline, CDR1 is SGHAT and CDR2 is FQNNGV. This CDR3 comprises 14 residues. TCRdb keeps only in-frame clones here, not all; method: immunoSEQ multiplex PCR. Of about 2 million clones detected, roughly 94% appear once; the ten largest clones hold roughly 0.13%. The sequencing sample was made of naive CD4+ T cells sorted from blood. As to subset: CD45RA+ positively selected. The sequence was collected from a man in his late teens or twenties in good health. V is TRBV11-2 and J is TRBJ1-1, with TRBD1 matching over 10 bases. The chain's CDR3 is CASATGGKNTEAFF. Written as DNA, the CDR3 is TGTGCCAGTGCGACAGGGGGCAAGAACACTGAAGCTTTCTTT. Based on the CDR3 plus reference TRBV11-2 and TRBJ1-1, the full variable domain is EAGVAQSPRYKIIEKRQSVAFWCNPISGHATLYWYQQILGQGPKLLIQFQNNGVVDDSQLPKDRFSAERLKGVDSTLKIQPAKLEDSAVYLCASATGGKNTEAFFGQGTRLTVV.